This T cell receptor (beta chain) was sequenced in a study of blood T cell repertoires in COVID-19. On the study more broadly: PBMCs, B-cell-depleted T cells, or T cells were the source of the cDNA or gDNA that made up the material.

The authors' processing: Quantification of nucleated cells was approximated via reference gene primer amplification. This table comes from immunoSEQ multiplex PCR, and its TCRdb copy is limited to in-frame clones, with some not included. V and J calls and clone size come straight from that table; D and trimming were deduced from the DNA. The sample carries approximately 80,000 clones, more than 85% recorded once. V was trimmed by 2 bases and J by 3 bases, leaving 7 bases between them. The length of the CDR3 is 13 residues. Germline V gene lookup returns CDR1 SNHLY and CDR2 FYNNEI. The material sequenced was peripheral blood. This clonotype was sampled from a man between 40 and 49 years old with acute or convalescent COVID-19. This sequence joins TRBV2 and TRBJ1-1; D is ambiguous. As DNA, the CDR3 is TGTGCCAGCAGTGAACCGGTAGACACTGAAGCTTTCTTT. The encoded protein is CASSEPVDTEAFF.